A selection of T cell receptor beta chains follows, all from one sample in a study of radiotherapy plus CTLA-4 blockade in lung cancer. The protocol was immunoSEQ multiplex PCR, while the TCRdb copy is restricted to in-frame clones and leaves out a portion. This table has 90,000 to 130,000 clones, roughly 80% appearing once. The sample in question was peripheral blood, obtained from a patient treated with radiotherapy plus ipilimumab. The source of these receptors is a human donor with non-small cell lung cancer that progressed on radiotherapy plus ipilimumab. Some clones in this sample may be carry-over from other donors' samples. CDR3s include the opening cysteine and the closing phenylalanine or tryptophan. The order of the fields is clone size, D gene, V gene, J gene, CDR3 DNA, CDR3 protein. The D gene is left open where the match is weak. Rows give clone size only sometimes, using once, few, many, or a class for an expanded clone.

size: .; D: TRBD1; V: TRBV6-1; J: TRBJ2-7; DNA: TGTGCCAGCAGTGCCAGGAGAGTTGGGACAGGGGCTTACGAGCAGTACTTC; CDR3: CASSARRVGTGAYEQYF
size: .; D: .; V: TRBV11-2; J: TRBJ1-6; DNA: TGTGCCAGCAGCCCCTTCGGAGGGGAGAGGTCACCCCTCCACTTT; CDR3: CASSPFGGERSPLHF
size: .; D: .; V: TRBV18; J: TRBJ2-5; DNA: TGTGCCAGCTCACTAACTTCGAGGCCCTACCAAGAGACCCAGTACTTC; CDR3: CASSLTSRPYQETQYF
size: .; D: .; V: TRBV11-3; J: TRBJ2-2; DNA: TGTGCCAGCAGCTTAGAGGGACCTCTTCCCGGGGAGCTGTTTTTT; CDR3: CASSLEGPLPGELFF
size: .; D: TRBD1; V: TRBV10-3; J: TRBJ1-2; DNA: TGTGCCATCAGTGGGACAGGGGGCAGCTATGGCTACACCTTC; CDR3: CAISGTGGSYGYTF
size: .; D: .; V: TRBV12-2; J: TRBJ1-1; DNA: TGTGCAAGTCGCTTAGCTGCAGGGGAGGACACTGAAGCTTTCTTT; CDR3: CASRLAAGEDTEAFF
size: .; D: .; V: TRBV2; J: TRBJ1-5; DNA: TGTGCCAGCAGTGATCCGATCAGGAGTTGGGATATCCTCAATCAGCCCCAGCATTTT; CDR3: CASSDPIRSWDILNQPQHF
size: .; D: .; V: TRBV28; J: TRBJ1-5; DNA: TGTGCCAGCGAAGGACAGCCGATCTCTTATAGCAATCAGCCCCAGCATTTT; CDR3: CASEGQPISYSNQPQHF
size: .; D: TRBD1; V: TRBV19; J: TRBJ2-7; DNA: TGTGCCAGTAGGAGCGCGACAGGGGGCTTCGAGCAGTATTTC; CDR3: CASRSATGGFEQYF
size: .; D: .; V: TRBV9; J: TRBJ2-2; DNA: TGTGCCAGCCGGGCGGGGAGCCTTGCCGGGGAGCTGTTTTTT; CDR3: CASRAGSLAGELFF
size: .; D: TRBD2; V: TRBV7-3; J: TRBJ2-5; DNA: TGTGCCAGCAGCTTAACTGTGAGCGGGGGGCAAGAGACCCAGTACTTC; CDR3: CASSLTVSGGQETQYF
size: .; D: .; V: TRBV18; J: TRBJ2-3; DNA: TGTGCCAGCTCACCATCCCCCGTCGTAGTAGATACGCAGTATTTT; CDR3: CASSPSPVVVDTQYF
size: .; D: .; V: TRBV15; J: TRBJ2-6; DNA: TGTGCCACCAGCAGAGTTGGGGATCCTGGGGCCAACGTCCTGACTTTC; CDR3: CATSRVGDPGANVLTF
size: .; D: .; V: TRBV4-3; J: TRBJ2-6; DNA: TGCGCCAGCAGCCAAGAGCACTCTGGGGCCAACGTCCTGACTTTC; CDR3: CASSQEHSGANVLTF
size: .; D: .; V: TRBV6-5; J: TRBJ1-4; DNA: TGTGCCAGCAGTGCCAATAATGAAAAACTGTTTTTT; CDR3: CASSANNEKLFF
size: .; D: .; V: TRBV27; J: TRBJ1-2; DNA: TGTGCCAGCAGTCCCTCTCCCTTTGGGTCGTATGGCTACACCTTC; CDR3: CASSPSPFGSYGYTF
size: .; D: .; V: TRBV5-1; J: TRBJ1-3; DNA: TGCGCCAGCAGCTCGGAATCTGGAAACACCATATATTTT; CDR3: CASSSESGNTIYF
size: .; D: .; V: TRBV7-2; J: TRBJ2-4; DNA: TGTGCCAGCAGTCCTACTTTTGGAACCAAAAACATTCAGTACTTC; CDR3: CASSPTFGTKNIQYF
size: .; D: .; V: TRBV5-1; J: TRBJ1-1; DNA: TGCGCCAGCAGCCCAGGAGTGAACACTGAAGCTTTCTTT; CDR3: CASSPGVNTEAFF
size: .; D: TRBD1; V: TRBV4-3; J: TRBJ2-7; DNA: TGCGCCAGCAGCCAAGGCCGGGACAGGGGGCTGTACGAGCAGTACTTC; CDR3: CASSQGRDRGLYEQYF
size: .; D: TRBD2; V: TRBV9; J: TRBJ2-1; DNA: TGTGCCAGCAGTGCTAGCGGGGGGCCTTACAATGAGCAGCTCTTC; CDR3: CASSASGGPYNEQLF
size: .; D: .; V: TRBV5-5; J: TRBJ2-4; DNA: TGTGCCAGCAGCTTGGGGGGCGCAGGTTCTGGAAACATTCAGTACTTC; CDR3: CASSLGGAGSGNIQYF
size: .; D: TRBD1; V: TRBV11-2; J: TRBJ1-2; DNA: TGTGCCAGCAGCTTTGGACAGGCTGGCGGGACCTTC; CDR3: CASSFGQAGGTF
size: .; D: .; V: TRBV4-1; J: TRBJ2-1; DNA: TGCGCCAGCAGCCAAGTTGATTTGCTCTCCTACAATGAGCAGTTCTTC; CDR3: CASSQVDLLSYNEQFF
size: .; D: TRBD1; V: TRBV4-2; J: TRBJ1-2; DNA: TGTGCCAGCAGCCAGGAACGGACAGGGGTGGGCTATGGCTACACCTTC; CDR3: CASSQERTGVGYGYTF
size: .; D: TRBD1; V: TRBV29-1; J: TRBJ1-1; DNA: TGCAGCGTTGCAGGGGGGTGGGGGGGGACAGTTAGATATGAAGCTTTCTTT; CDR3: CSVAGGWGGTVRYEAFF
size: .; D: .; V: TRBV1; J: TRBJ2-2; DNA: TGCACCAGCAGCCAACGCCGACGTAGCGGGGGGTCGAACACCGGGGAGCTGTTTTTT; CDR3: CTSSQRRRSGGSNTGELFF
size: once; D: .; V: TRBV7-6; J: TRBJ1-2; DNA: TGTGCCAGCAGCTTAGAGGGTTACGATGGCTACACCTTC; CDR3: CASSLEGYDGYTF
size: few; D: .; V: TRBV29-1; J: TRBJ2-3; DNA: TGCAGCGTTGAAAGGTCGGGTTTAGATACGCAGTATTTT; CDR3: CSVERSGLDTQYF
size: .; D: .; V: TRBV7-2; J: TRBJ1-1; DNA: TGTGCCAGCAGCCAAACATTGCGGGTTCTGAACACTGAAGCTTTCTTT; CDR3: CASSQTLRVLNTEAFF
size: once; D: TRBD1; V: TRBV5-8; J: TRBJ1-2; DNA: TGTGCCAGCACCACGATCGACAGGGGGCGTCTCTATGGCTACACCTTC; CDR3: CASTTIDRGRLYGYTF
size: .; D: .; V: TRBV2; J: TRBJ1-4; DNA: TGTGCCAGCAGTGAAGCGTGGGGTTCTAATGAAAAACTGTTTTTT; CDR3: CASSEAWGSNEKLFF
size: .; D: TRBD2; V: TRBV11-2; J: TRBJ2-5; DNA: TGTGCCAGCAGCTTAGATCGACCCACTAGCGGCCAAGAGACCCAGTACTTC; CDR3: CASSLDRPTSGQETQYF
size: once; D: TRBD1; V: TRBV18; J: TRBJ1-2; DNA: TGTGCCAGCTCACCACGGGTAGTGACAGGGAAGGAAAACTATGGCTACACCTTC; CDR3: CASSPRVVTGKENYGYTF
size: .; D: .; V: TRBV9; J: TRBJ2-3; DNA: TGTGCCAGCAGCGTAGGGGCCCCAGGGGGGGTATACCTTAGCACAGATACGCAGTATTTT; CDR3: CASSVGAPGGVYLSTDTQYF
size: .; D: .; V: TRBV27; J: TRBJ2-1; DNA: TGTGCCAGCAGTCCCGAGGGCGAAAACTACAATGAGCAGTTCTTC; CDR3: CASSPEGENYNEQFF
size: .; D: .; V: TRBV11-2; J: TRBJ2-3; DNA: TGTGCCAGCAGCTTAGGACACGGAAGGGCAGATACGCAGTATTTT; CDR3: CASSLGHGRADTQYF
size: .; D: .; V: TRBV7-2; J: TRBJ2-3; DNA: TGTGCCAGCAGCTCTCTAGGGGTCACAGATACGCAGTATTTT; CDR3: CASSSLGVTDTQYF
size: .; D: .; V: TRBV4-3; J: TRBJ2-3; DNA: TGCGCCAGCAGCCTAGGCCCTCGCACAGATACGCAGTATTTT; CDR3: CASSLGPRTDTQYF
size: .; D: TRBD1; V: TRBV7-3; J: TRBJ2-7; DNA: TGTGCCAGCAGCTTAACCGGGACAGGGGGCTACGAGCAGTACTTC; CDR3: CASSLTGTGGYEQYF
size: once; D: TRBD1; V: TRBV2; J: TRBJ1-1; DNA: TGTGCCAGCAGCCCCAGACAGGGGGTTGCTTTCTTT; CDR3: CASSPRQGVAFF
size: .; D: .; V: TRBV15; J: TRBJ2-7; DNA: TGTGCCACCAGCAGAGATTTTGGCTACGAGCAGTACTTC; CDR3: CATSRDFGYEQYF
size: .; D: .; V: TRBV5-6; J: TRBJ1-1; DNA: TGTGCCAGCAGCCCGGTGTTCGGACAGAACACTGAAGCTTTCTTT; CDR3: CASSPVFGQNTEAFF
size: .; D: TRBD2; V: TRBV7-2; J: TRBJ2-7; DNA: TGTGCCAGCAGCAAAGGGACTAGGATCGCCGAGCAGTACTTC; CDR3: CASSKGTRIAEQYF
size: .; D: .; V: TRBV5-4; J: TRBJ2-3; DNA: TGTGCCAGCAGCTTGGTCACAGATACGCAGTATTTT; CDR3: CASSLVTDTQYF
size: .; D: .; V: TRBV5-1; J: TRBJ1-2; DNA: TGCGCCAGCAGCCCCCCGGGGAATGGCTACACCTTC; CDR3: CASSPPGNGYTF
size: .; D: TRBD1; V: TRBV6-6; J: TRBJ1-2; DNA: TGTGCCAGCAGCACAGGGGACGGCTACACCTTC; CDR3: CASSTGDGYTF
size: .; D: .; V: TRBV21-1; J: TRBJ1-2; DNA: TGTGCCAGCAGCAAAAGCGCTCCCGGGGGGCGCTACGGCTACACCTTC; CDR3: CASSKSAPGGRYGYTF
size: few; D: .; V: TRBV10-3; J: TRBJ1-2; DNA: TGTGCCATCAGTGAGACCCTTTATGGCTACACCTTC; CDR3: CAISETLYGYTF
size: .; D: .; V: TRBV10-3; J: TRBJ2-2; DNA: TGTGCCACACGGGGGGCCTCGAACACCGGGGAGCTGTTTTTT; CDR3: CATRGASNTGELFF
size: .; D: .; V: TRBV7-2; J: TRBJ1-6; DNA: TGTGCCAGCAGCTTAGTAGGAGGGGCCTATAATTCACCCCTCCACTTT; CDR3: CASSLVGGAYNSPLHF
size: .; D: TRBD2; V: TRBV28; J: TRBJ2-1; DNA: TGTGCCAGCAGTTCTGGGGGGGGGTATTTGCCTGGGTCCTACAATGAGCAGTTCTTC; CDR3: CASSSGGGYLPGSYNEQFF
size: .; D: .; V: TRBV7-2; J: TRBJ1-1; DNA: TGTGCCAGCACCGAACACCCGAACACTGAAGCTTTCTTT; CDR3: CASTEHPNTEAFF
size: many; D: .; V: TRBV11-3; J: TRBJ2-2; DNA: TGTGCCAGCAGATTCAGCCAGACCGGGGAGCTGTTTTTT; CDR3: CASRFSQTGELFF
size: .; D: TRBD1; V: TRBV7-2; J: TRBJ1-5; DNA: TGTGCCAGCAGCTTTTATGGGACAGGGGTCGACCAGCCCCAGCATTTT; CDR3: CASSFYGTGVDQPQHF
size: .; D: TRBD2; V: TRBV4-3; J: TRBJ2-2; DNA: TGCGCCAGCAGCCAAGAATACGCGGGGGGAGACACCGGGGAGCTGTTTTTT; CDR3: CASSQEYAGGDTGELFF
size: .; D: TRBD2; V: TRBV7-9; J: TRBJ2-3; DNA: TGTGCCAGCAGCTTGTATTTGGGCCTAGCGGGCTCAGCGGATACGCAGTATTTT; CDR3: CASSLYLGLAGSADTQYF
size: .; D: .; V: TRBV18; J: TRBJ1-4; DNA: TGTGCCAGCTCACCGCAGGGGCAGGAAAAACTGTTTTTT; CDR3: CASSPQGQEKLFF
size: .; D: TRBD1; V: TRBV5-4; J: TRBJ1-1; DNA: TGTGCCAGCAGCTTAGCCGGGACAGCAAACACTGAAGCTTTCTTT; CDR3: CASSLAGTANTEAFF
size: .; D: .; V: TRBV11-3; J: TRBJ2-1; DNA: TGTGCCAGCAGCTTAGGGGTGGGTCTAGCGAGCAGCAATGAGCAGTTCTTC; CDR3: CASSLGVGLASSNEQFF